This entry lists 10 T cell receptor beta chains sequenced from one sample in a study of CD8 T cells in ankylosing spondylitis. From the 5' RACE reads, TCRdb called clonotypes with MiXCR, one entry per CDR3 protein. This sample yields roughly 120,000 distinct CDR3 sequences, of which roughly an eighth are seen a single time; approximately 3% belongs to the top ten. The sequenced sample consisted of blood, either unsorted or a sorted T cell fraction (not recorded which). These receptors were obtained from a female donor with ankylosing spondylitis or in good health (not recorded which).

The V call is TRBV12-3 or TRBV12-4, the J call TRBJ2-2; D is unresolved. This CDR3 is 12 amino acids long. Trimming shortened V by 5 bases and J by 4 bases, and 5 bases separated the two germline ends. CDR3 DNA sequence: TGTGCCAGCAGTCAAGCCACCGGGGAGCTGTTTTTT. It translates to CASSQATGELFF.

Regarding this clonotype: Without the conserved terminal phenylalanine or tryptophan, this CDR3 likely stems from a read error. This rearrangement joins TRBV5-1 to TRBJ2-7, with TRBD1 identical over 9 bases. V gave up 6 bases and J gave up 0 bases; unmatched junction bases: 4. The CDR3 extends over 14 amino acids. Germline CDR1 SGHRS, CDR2 YFSETQ. In DNA, the CDR3 is TGCGCCAGCAAAGAGACAGGGGGCTCCTACGAGCAGTACTTG. Its translation is CASKETGGSYEQYL.

The rearrangement uses TRBV5-1 and TRBJ1-1; TRBD1 matches at 11 bases. This CDR3 has 16 residues. Trimming took 0 bases from V and 4 from J; bases not matched to a gene: 5. Germline CDR1 is SGHRS and CDR2 is YFSETQ. CDR3 DNA sequence: TGCGCCAGCAGCTTGGCCGAGGGGACAGGGGGCACTGAAGCTTTCTTT. Translation gives CASSLAEGTGGTEAFF.

The rearrangement joins TRBV20-1 to TRBJ2-7; TRBD2 matches 8 bases. The CDR3 contains 14 residues. The V gene end was trimmed by 1 base and the J gene end by 6 bases; junction bases not matched to a gene: 8. The germline CDR1 and CDR2 sequences are DFQATT and SNEGSKA (reference sequence). CDR3: CSARAGTSVFEQYF. For the CDR3, the DNA is TGCAGTGCTAGAGCCGGGACTAGTGTGTTCGAGCAGTACTTC.

This clonotype was counted ten times or more. CDR3 protein: CAIRAGANNEQFF. The CDR3 DNA is TGTGCCATCAGGGCCGGCGCTAACAATGAGCAGTTCTTC. The chain recombines TRBV10-3 with TRBJ2-1; D remains ambiguous. V was shortened by 6 bases and J by 5 bases, with 11 bases between the two germline ends. The germline V gene encodes CDR1 ENHRY and CDR2 SYGVKD. This CDR3 is built from 13 residues.

This clonotype was recorded many times. The chain carries TRBV20-1 and TRBJ2-4; 10 nucleotides line up with TRBD2. This CDR3 contains 16 residues. After removal of 4 bases from V and 0 bases from J, the junction contained 6 bases not matched to a gene. CDR1 is DFQATT, CDR2 SNEGSKA, per germline (reference sequence). DNA for the CDR3: TGCAGTGCTACTCCTAGCGGGGGCAAAGCCAAAAACATTCAGTACTTC. Its translation is CSATPSGGKAKNIQYF.

About this clonotype: A much bigger clone sits one base away, suggesting this may be a read error. The CDR3 nucleotides are TGTGCCGGCAGTCCGGCAGGGGGAGACTATGGCTACACCTTC. As protein: CAGSPAGGDYGYTF. The chain is built from TRBV6-1 and TRBJ1-2, with 7 bases identical to TRBD1. The CDR3 totals 14 residues. CDR1 and CDR2 from the germline V gene are MNHNS and SASEGT.

Turning to this clonotype: The junction departs from the called germline gene at one end, perhaps through a read error. The rearrangement links TRBV3-1 to TRBJ2-5; D not resolved. The CDR3 extends over 15 amino acids. Looked up from germline, CDR1 is LGHDT and CDR2 is YNNKEL (reference sequence). The DNA of the CDR3 is TGTGCCAGCAGCCAATGGCTGGGGATACAAGAGACCCAGCACTTC. Its protein is CASSQWLGIQETQHF.

As to this clonotype: The junction shows a germline mismatch at one end, possibly a read error. The genes are TRBV2 and TRBJ1-5; D is undetermined. The CDR3 is 14 amino acids. The V gene's germline CDR1 is SNHLY and CDR2 FYNNEI. CDR3 coding DNA: TGTGCCAGCAGAGAAGACGGGGTCGATCAGCCCCAGCATTTT. Protein sequence: CASREDGVDQPQHF.

This chain links TRBV9 with TRBJ2-1; 9 bases align to TRBD2. Trimming took 0 bases from V and 0 from J; bases not matched to a gene: 7. The CDR3 is 18 residues long. Germline-derived CDR1 and CDR2 are SGDLS and YYNGEE. DNA of the CDR3: TGTGCCAGCAGCGTAGGCGCTAGCGGGAAAATCTCCTACAATGAGCAGTTCTTC. Its protein product is CASSVGASGKISYNEQFF. The whole variable domain, filled in from reference TRBV9 and TRBJ2-1, reads DSGVTQTPKHLITATGQRVTLRCSPRSGDLSVYWYQQSLDQGLQFLIQYYNGEERAKGNILERFSAQQFPDLHSELNLSSLELGDSALYFCASSVGASGKISYNEQFFGPGTRLTVL.